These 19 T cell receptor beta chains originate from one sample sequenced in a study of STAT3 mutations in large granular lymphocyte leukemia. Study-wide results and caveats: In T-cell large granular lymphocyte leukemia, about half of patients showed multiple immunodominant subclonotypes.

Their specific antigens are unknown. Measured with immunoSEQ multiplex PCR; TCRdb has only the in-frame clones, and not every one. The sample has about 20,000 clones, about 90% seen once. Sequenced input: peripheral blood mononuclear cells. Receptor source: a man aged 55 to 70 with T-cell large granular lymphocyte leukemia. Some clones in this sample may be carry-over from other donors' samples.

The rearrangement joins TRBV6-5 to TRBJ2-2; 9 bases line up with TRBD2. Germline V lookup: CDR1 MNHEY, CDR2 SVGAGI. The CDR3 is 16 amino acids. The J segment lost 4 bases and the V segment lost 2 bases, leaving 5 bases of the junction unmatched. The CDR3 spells CASSYIAGGSTGELFF. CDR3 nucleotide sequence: TGTGCCAGCAGTTACATTGCGGGAGGGAGCACCGGGGAGCTGTTTTTT.

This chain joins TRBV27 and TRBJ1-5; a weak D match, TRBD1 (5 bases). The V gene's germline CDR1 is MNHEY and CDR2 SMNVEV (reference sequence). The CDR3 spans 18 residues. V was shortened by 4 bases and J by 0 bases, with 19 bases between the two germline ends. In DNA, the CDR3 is TGTGCCAGCAGTTCCTCTATGCCCGGGACCAATAGCAATCAGCCCCAGCATTTT. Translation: CASSSSMPGTNSNQPQHF.

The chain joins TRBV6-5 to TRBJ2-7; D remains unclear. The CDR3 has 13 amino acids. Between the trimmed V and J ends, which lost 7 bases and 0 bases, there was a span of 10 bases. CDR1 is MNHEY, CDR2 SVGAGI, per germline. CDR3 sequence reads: CASTYGVSYEQYF. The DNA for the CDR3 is TGTGCCAGCACCTATGGGGTCTCCTACGAGCAGTACTTC.

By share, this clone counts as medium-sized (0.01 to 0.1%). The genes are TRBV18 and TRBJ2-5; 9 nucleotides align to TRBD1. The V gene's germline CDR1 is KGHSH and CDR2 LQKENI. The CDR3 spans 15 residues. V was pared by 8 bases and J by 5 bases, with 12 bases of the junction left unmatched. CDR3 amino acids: CASTPNRGLWETQYF. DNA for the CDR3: TGTGCCAGCACCCCAAACAGGGGGCTTTGGGAGACCCAGTACTTC.

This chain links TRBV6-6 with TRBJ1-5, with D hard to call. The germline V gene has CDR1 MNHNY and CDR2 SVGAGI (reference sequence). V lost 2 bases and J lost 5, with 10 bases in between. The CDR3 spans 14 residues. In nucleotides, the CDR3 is TGTGCCAGCAGTTACCGAGACCGCGATCAGCCCCAGCATTTT. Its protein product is CASSYRDRDQPQHF.

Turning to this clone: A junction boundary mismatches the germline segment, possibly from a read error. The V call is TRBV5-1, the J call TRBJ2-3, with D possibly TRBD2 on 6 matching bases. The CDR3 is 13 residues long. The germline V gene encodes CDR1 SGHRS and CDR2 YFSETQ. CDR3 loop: CASILDGSNTQYF. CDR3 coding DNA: TGCGCCAGCATCTTGGACGGGAGTAATACGCAGTATTTT.

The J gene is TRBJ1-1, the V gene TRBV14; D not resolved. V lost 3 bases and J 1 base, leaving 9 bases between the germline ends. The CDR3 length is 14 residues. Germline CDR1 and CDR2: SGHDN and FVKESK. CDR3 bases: TGTGCCAGCAGCCAGACGGGTTGGAACACTGAAGCTTTCTTT. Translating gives CASSQTGWNTEAFF.

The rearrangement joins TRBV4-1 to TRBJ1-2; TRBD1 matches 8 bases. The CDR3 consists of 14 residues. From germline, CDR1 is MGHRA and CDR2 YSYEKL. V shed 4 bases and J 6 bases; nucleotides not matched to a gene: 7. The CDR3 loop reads CASSPDRVRDGYTF. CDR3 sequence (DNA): TGCGCCAGCAGCCCGGACAGGGTCAGGGATGGCTACACCTTC.

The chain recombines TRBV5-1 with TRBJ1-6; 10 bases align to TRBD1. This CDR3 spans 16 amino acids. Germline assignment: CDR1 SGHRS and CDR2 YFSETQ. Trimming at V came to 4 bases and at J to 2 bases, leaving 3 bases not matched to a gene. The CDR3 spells CASSPGQGAYNSPLHF. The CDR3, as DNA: TGCGCCAGCAGCCCTGGACAGGGGGCCTATAATTCACCCCTCCACTTT.

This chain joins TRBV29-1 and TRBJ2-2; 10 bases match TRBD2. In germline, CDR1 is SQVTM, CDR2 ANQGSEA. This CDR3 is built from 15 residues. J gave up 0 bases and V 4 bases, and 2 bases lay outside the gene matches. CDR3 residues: CSVGGLAANTGELFF. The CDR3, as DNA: TGCAGCGTTGGAGGACTAGCGGCGAACACCGGGGAGCTGTTTTTT.

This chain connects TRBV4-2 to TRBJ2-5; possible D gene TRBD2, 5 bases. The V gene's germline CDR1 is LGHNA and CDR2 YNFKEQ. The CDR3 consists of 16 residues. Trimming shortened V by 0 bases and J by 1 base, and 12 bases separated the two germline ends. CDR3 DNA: TGTGCCAGCAGCCAAGATCCGAGACTATTCCAAGAGACCCAGTACTTC. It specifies CASSQDPRLFQETQYF.

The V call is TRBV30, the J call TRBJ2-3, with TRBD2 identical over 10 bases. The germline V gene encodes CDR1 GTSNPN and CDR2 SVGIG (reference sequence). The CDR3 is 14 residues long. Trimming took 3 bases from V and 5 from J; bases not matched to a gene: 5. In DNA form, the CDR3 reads TGTGCCTGGAGGCTAGCGGGAGCGGGAGATACGCAGTATTTT. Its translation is CAWRLAGAGDTQYF. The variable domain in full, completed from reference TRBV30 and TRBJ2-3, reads SQTIHQWPATLVQPVGSPLSLECTVEGTSNPNLYWYRQAAGRGLQLLFYSVGIGQISSEVPQNLSASRPQDRQFILSSKKLLLSDSGFYLCAWRLAGAGDTQYFGPGTRLTVL.

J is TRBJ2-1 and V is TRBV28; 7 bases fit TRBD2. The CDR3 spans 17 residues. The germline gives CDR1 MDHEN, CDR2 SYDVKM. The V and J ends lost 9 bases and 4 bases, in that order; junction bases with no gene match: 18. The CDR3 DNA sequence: TGTGCCAGTCCTCCCGGGGGGACGGGAGTGGTTTACAATGAGCAGTTCTTC. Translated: CASPPGGTGVVYNEQFF.

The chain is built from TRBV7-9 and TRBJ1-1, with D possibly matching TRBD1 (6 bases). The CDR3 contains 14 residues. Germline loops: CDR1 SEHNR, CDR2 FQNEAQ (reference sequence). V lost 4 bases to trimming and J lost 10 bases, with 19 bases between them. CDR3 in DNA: TGTGCCAGCAGCTCCCGGACAGTGGGAGACGGAGCTTTCTTT. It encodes CASSSRTVGDGAFF.

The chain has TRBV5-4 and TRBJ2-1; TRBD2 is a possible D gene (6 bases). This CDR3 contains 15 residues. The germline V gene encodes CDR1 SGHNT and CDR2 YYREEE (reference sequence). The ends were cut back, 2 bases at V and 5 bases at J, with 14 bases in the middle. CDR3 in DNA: TGTGCCAGCAGCTTCGGAGGGCCTCGGAACAATGAGCAGTTCTTC. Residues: CASSFGGPRNNEQFF.

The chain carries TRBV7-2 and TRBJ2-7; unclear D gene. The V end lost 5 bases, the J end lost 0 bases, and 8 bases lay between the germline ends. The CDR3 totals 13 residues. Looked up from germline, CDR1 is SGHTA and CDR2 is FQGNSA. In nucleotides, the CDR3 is TGTGCCAGCAGCCTAGATCACTCCTACGAGCAGTACTTC. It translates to CASSLDHSYEQYF.

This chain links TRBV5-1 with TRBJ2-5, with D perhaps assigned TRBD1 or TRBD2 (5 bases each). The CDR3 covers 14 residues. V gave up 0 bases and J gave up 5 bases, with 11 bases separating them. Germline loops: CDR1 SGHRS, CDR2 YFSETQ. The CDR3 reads CASSLEGTGETQYF. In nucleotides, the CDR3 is TGCGCCAGCAGCTTGGAGGGGACCGGGGAGACCCAGTACTTC.

CDR3 region: CATLASGRDNEQFF. CDR3 nucleotide sequence: TGTGCCACCCTTGCTAGCGGGAGGGACAATGAGCAGTTCTTC. The gene calls are TRBV6-1 and TRBJ2-1; 12 nucleotides agree with TRBD2. The CDR3 consists of 14 residues. The V and J ends lost 10 bases and 5 bases, in that order; junction bases with no gene match: 6. From germline, CDR1 is MNHNS and CDR2 SASEGT.

CDR3 DNA sequence: TGTGCCAGCAGCGCGGGACGGTTGTCTGGAAACACCATATATTTT. Translation gives CASSAGRLSGNTIYF. The chain combines TRBV9 with TRBJ1-3, with a tentative D call TRBD1 (5 bases). The germline gives CDR1 SGDLS, CDR2 YYNGEE. There are 15 residues in the CDR3. The V end was cut by 3 bases, the J end by 1 base, with 11 bases between.